This T cell receptor (beta chain) was captured in a study of beta chain features in type 1 diabetes. Study-level points and caveats: The similarity of naive, central memory and Treg TCRB repertoires appeared greater among patients than among healthy donors. TCRB CDR3s were moderately but significantly shorter in Type 1 diabetes patients in all four CD4+ subsets. An over-representation of cells with high TCR expression could result from cDNA sequencing.

Trimming shortened V by 5 bases and J by 2 bases, and 15 bases separated the two germline ends. The CDR3 spans 15 residues. Per germline, CDR1 SNHLY and CDR2 FYNNEI. Populations obtained by sorting all exceeded 95% purity. Of the isolated RNA, all was reverse transcribed, and so the sequenced material was expressed TCRB transcripts. Using immunoSEQ multiplex PCR, the repertoire was profiled, and TCRdb retains in-frame clones only, with some absent. In the table there are some 900,000 clones, 15% to 20% of which are singletons. The sample holds a few counts of this clone. No antigen is known for it. Sequencing was performed on naive CD4+ T cells from blood. The chain carries TRBV2 and TRBJ1-1; D may be TRBD1 (6 bases). This clonotype was obtained from a woman aged 18-29 years in good health. In nucleotides, the CDR3 is TGTGCCAGCAGTTCAACCGGGACACTTAACACTGAAGCTTTCTTT. As protein: CASSSTGTLNTEAFF.